These T cell receptor beta chains were read from a single sample in a study of blood T cell repertoires in COVID-19. Repertoires were generated with immunoSEQ multiplex PCR, while TCRdb's copy carries only in-frame clones and drops some. The top ten hold approximately 0.92% of the sample, which has around 460,000 clones, 80% to 90% seen once. What was sequenced was peripheral blood. Receptors originate from a young man with COVID-19, enrolled during active disease. The CDR3 runs from the conserved cysteine through the conserved F or W. The D gene is left open where the match is weak.

v_gene	j_gene	d_gene	CDR3aa	CDR3nt
TRBV11-3	TRBJ1-1	TRBD1	CASSKRTGGEAEAFF	TGTGCCAGCAGCAAACGGACAGGGGGCGAGGCTGAAGCTTTCTTT
TRBV2	TRBJ1-5	NA	CASSSGSYNQPQHF	TGTGCCAGCAGTTCAGGGTCGTACAATCAGCCCCAGCATTTT
TRBV5-6	TRBJ1-2	NA	CASSLVVPRAGYTF	TGTGCCAGCAGCTTGGTGGTTCCGAGGGCTGGCTACACCTTC
TRBV19	TRBJ2-2	TRBD2	CASQQRGGRPGELFF	TGTGCCAGTCAACAGCGGGGGGGCCGGCCCGGGGAGCTGTTTTTT
TRBV7-7	TRBJ2-1	TRBD1	CASSPDRVSNEQFF	TGTGCCAGCAGTCCGGACAGGGTAAGCAATGAGCAGTTCTTC
TRBV3-1/TRBV3-2	TRBJ1-6	NA	CASSQEISSPLHF	TGTGCCAGCAGCCAAGAAATCAGTTCACCCCTCCACTTT
TRBV19	TRBJ1-2	TRBD1	CASTKDRRWGYTF	TGTGCCAGTACAAAGGACAGGCGCTGGGGCTACACCTTC
TRBV2	TRBJ2-7	TRBD1	CASQRDSSSYEQYF	TGTGCCAGCCAACGGGACAGCAGCTCCTACGAGCAGTACTTC
TRBV11-2	TRBJ2-7	NA	CASSLDPYEQYF	TGTGCCAGCAGCTTAGATCCGTACGAGCAGTACTTC
TRBV5-1	TRBJ1-1	NA	CASSLRAVLEDTEAFF	TGCGCCAGCAGCCTGCGGGCCGTATTGGAGGACACTGAAGCTTTCTTT
TRBV14	TRBJ2-7	TRBD2	CASSITSGAFSYEQYF	TGTGCCAGCAGCATAACTAGCGGGGCTTTCTCCTACGAGCAGTACTTC
TRBV4-1	TRBJ2-1	NA	CASSQGGRGRYNEQFF	TGCGCCAGCAGCCAAGGAGGCAGGGGAAGGTACAATGAGCAGTTCTTC
TRBV19	TRBJ2-7	TRBD2	CASNAGTSGSYEQYF	TGTGCCAGTAACGCCGGGACTAGCGGGTCCTACGAGCAGTACTTC